The clone carrying this T cell receptor (beta chain) was detected many times. Its target is not known. Trimming stripped 7 bases from V and 2 bases from J, with 10 bases between. CDR3 length: 13 residues. From germline, CDR1 is LGHNA and CDR2 YNFKEQ. A single record per CDR3 protein comes from TCRdb applying MiXCR to the RT-PCR reads. This sample yields 650,000 to 850,000 distinct CDR3 sequences, of which 14% are seen a single time; less than 7% belongs to the top ten. This specimen comes from a study of response to subunit inactivated influenza vaccine. Study conclusions and caveats: It was the authors' suggestion that each seasonal influenza vaccination recruits few new T cells.

The sequences come from PBMCs from blood, collected around 15 days before vaccination. The source is a man between 45 and 60 years old who received an inactivated influenza vaccine. The chain links TRBV4-2 to TRBJ2-3, with D possibly matching TRBD2 (5 bases). CDR3 region: CASKAELTDTQYF. As DNA, the CDR3 is TGTGCCAGCAAAGCGGAACTCACAGATACGCAGTATTTT.